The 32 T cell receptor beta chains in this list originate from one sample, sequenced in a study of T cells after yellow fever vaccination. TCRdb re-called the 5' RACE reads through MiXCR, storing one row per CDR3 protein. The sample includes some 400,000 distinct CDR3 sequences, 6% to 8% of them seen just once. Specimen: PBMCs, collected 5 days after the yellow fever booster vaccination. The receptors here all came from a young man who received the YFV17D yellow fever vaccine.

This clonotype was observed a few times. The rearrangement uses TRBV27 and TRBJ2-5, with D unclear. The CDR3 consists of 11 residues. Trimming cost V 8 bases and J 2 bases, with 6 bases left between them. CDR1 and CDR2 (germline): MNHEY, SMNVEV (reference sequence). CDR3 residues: CASGEQETQYF. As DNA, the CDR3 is TGTGCCAGCGGAGAGCAAGAGACCCAGTACTTC.

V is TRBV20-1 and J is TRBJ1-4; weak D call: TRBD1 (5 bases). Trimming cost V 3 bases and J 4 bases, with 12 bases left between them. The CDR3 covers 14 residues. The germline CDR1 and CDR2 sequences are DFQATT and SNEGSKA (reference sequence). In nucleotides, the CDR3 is TGCAGTGCTAGCCTCGGGACCCGTAATGAAAAACTGTTTTTT. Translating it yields CSASLGTRNEKLFF.

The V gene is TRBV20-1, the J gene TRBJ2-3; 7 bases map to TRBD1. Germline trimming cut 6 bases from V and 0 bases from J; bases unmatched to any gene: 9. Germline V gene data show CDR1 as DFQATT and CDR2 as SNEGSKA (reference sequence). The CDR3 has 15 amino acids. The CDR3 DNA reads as TGCAGTGCATCACTTCCGGGACAGAGCACAGATACGCAGTATTTT. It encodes CSASLPGQSTDTQYF.

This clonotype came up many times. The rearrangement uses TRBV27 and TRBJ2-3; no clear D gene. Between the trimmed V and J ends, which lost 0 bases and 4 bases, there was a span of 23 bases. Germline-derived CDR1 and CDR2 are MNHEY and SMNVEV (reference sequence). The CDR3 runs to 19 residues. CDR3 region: CASSLSRRRSARMADTQYF. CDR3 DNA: TGTGCCAGCAGTTTATCTCGGCGGCGAAGCGCCAGAATGGCAGATACGCAGTATTTT.

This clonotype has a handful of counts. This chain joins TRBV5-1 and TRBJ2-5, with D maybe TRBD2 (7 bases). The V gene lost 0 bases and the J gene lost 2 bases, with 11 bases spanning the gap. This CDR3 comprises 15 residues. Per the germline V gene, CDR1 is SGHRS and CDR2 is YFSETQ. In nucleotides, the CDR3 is TGCGCCAGCAGCTTGGAGAGGGGGGGGCAAGAGACCCAGTACTTC. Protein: CASSLERGGQETQYF.

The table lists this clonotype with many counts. The CDR3 region is CATQLRGPGTGELFF. CDR3 nucleotide sequence: TGTGCCACCCAGTTACGGGGGCCGGGCACCGGGGAGCTGTTTTTT. The chain links TRBV6-2 or TRBV6-3 to TRBJ2-2; D could derive from TRBD1 or TRBD2 (6 bases each). Between the trimmed V and J ends, which lost 10 bases and 4 bases, there was a span of 19 bases. The CDR3 extends over 15 amino acids. Germline V gives CDR1 MNHEY, CDR2 SVGEGT.

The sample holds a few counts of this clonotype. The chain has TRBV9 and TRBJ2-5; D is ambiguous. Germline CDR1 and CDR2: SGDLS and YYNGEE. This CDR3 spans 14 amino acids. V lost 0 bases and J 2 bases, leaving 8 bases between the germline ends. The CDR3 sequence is CASSVGLAQETQYF. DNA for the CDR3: TGTGCCAGCAGCGTAGGACTGGCGCAAGAGACCCAGTACTTC.

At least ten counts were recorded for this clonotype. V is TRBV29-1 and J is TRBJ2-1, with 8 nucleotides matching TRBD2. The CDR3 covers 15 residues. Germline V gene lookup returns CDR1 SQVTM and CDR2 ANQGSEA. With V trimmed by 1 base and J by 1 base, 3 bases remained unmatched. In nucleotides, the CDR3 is TGCAGCGTTGAAGGAGCGGGAGTATCCTACAATGAGCAGTTCTTC. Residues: CSVEGAGVSYNEQFF.

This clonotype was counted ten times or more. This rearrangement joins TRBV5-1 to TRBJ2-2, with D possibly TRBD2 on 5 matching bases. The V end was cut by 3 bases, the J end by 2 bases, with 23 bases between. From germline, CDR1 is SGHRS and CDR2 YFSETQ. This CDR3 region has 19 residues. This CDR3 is CASSSQFGLAPYNTGELFF. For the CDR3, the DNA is TGCGCCAGCAGCTCCCAATTTGGGCTAGCCCCATACAACACCGGGGAGCTGTTTTTT.

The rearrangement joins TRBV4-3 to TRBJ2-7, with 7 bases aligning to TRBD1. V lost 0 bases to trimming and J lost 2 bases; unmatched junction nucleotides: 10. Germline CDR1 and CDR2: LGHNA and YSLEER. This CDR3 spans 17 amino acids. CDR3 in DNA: TGCGCCAGCAGCCAAGATCCGACCGGGACAGCTACCTACGAGCAGTACTTC. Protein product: CASSQDPTGTATYEQYF.

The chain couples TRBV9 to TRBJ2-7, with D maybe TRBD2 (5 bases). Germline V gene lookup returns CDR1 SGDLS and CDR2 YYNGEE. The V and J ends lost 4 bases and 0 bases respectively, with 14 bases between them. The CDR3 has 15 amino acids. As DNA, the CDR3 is TGTGCCAGCAGCCGCGAGGGTGGCGGCTCCTACGAGCAGTACTTC. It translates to CASSREGGGSYEQYF.

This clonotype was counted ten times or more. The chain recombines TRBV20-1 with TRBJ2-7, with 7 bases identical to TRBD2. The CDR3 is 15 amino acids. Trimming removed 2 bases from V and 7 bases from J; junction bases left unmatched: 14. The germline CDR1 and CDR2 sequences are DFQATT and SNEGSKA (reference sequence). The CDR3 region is CSARPTGTTTREQYF. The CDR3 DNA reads TGCAGTGCTAGACCAACCGGGACTACCACTCGGGAGCAGTACTTC.

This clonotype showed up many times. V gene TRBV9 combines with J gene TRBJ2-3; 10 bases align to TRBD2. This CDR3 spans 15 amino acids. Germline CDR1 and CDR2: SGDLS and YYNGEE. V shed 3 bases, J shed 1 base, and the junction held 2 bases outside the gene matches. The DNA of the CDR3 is TGTGCCAGCAGCGCAACTAGCGGGGGCACAGATACGCAGTATTTT. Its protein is CASSATSGGTDTQYF.

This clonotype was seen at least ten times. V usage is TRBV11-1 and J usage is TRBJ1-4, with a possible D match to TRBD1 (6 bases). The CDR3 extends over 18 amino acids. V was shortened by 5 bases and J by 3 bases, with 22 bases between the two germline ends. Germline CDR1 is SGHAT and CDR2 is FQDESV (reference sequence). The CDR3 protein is CASSQGRVNPRSNEKLFF. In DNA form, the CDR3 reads TGTGCCAGCAGCCAGGGGCGAGTAAACCCCCGTTCTAATGAAAAACTGTTTTTT.

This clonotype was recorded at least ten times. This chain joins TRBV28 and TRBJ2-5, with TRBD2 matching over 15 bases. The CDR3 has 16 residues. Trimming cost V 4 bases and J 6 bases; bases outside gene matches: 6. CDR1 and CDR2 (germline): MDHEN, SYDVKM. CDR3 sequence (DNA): TGTGCCAGCAGTTCGCCGGGACTAGCGGGAGGAAAGACCCAGTACTTC. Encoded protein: CASSSPGLAGGKTQYF.

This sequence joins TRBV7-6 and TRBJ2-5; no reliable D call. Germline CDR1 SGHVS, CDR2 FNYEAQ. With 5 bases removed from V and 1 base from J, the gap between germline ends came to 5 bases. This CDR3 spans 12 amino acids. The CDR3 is CASSPIQETQYF. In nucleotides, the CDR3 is TGTGCCAGCAGCCCTATCCAAGAGACCCAGTACTTC. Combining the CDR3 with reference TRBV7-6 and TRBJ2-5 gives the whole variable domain GAGVSQSPRYKVTKRGQDVALRCDPISGHVSLYWYRQALGQGPEFLTYFNYEAQQDKSGLPNDRFSAERPEGSISTLTIQRTEQRDSAMYRCASSPIQETQYFGPGTRLLVL.

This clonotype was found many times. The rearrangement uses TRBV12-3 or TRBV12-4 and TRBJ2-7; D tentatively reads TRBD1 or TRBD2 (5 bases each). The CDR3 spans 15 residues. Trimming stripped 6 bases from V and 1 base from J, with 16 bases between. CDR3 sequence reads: CASSPEGTSSYEQYF. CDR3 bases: TGTGCCAGCAGCCCCGAAGGGACGTCTTCCTACGAGCAGTACTTC.

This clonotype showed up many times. DNA of the CDR3: TGTGCCAGCTCTCCACTAGCGGGAACCGGGGAGCTGTTTTTT. Amino acids: CASSPLAGTGELFF. The chain uses TRBV28 and TRBJ2-2; TRBD2 agrees at 10 bases. Germline lookup yields CDR1 MDHEN and CDR2 SYDVKM. Unmatched junction bases numbered 5, after V lost 8 bases and J lost 5 bases. This CDR3 is built from 14 residues.

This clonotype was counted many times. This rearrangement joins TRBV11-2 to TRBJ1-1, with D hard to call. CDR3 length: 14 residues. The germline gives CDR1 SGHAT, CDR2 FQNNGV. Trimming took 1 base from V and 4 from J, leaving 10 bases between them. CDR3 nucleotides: TGTGCCAGCAGCTTAGGAACGGGAACCACTGAAGCTTTCTTT. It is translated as CASSLGTGTTEAFF. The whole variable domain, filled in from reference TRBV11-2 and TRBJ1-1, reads EAGVAQSPRYKIIEKRQSVAFWCNPISGHATLYWYQQILGQGPKLLIQFQNNGVVDDSQLPKDRFSAERLKGVDSTLKIQPAKLEDSAVYLCASSLGTGTTEAFFGQGTRLTVV.

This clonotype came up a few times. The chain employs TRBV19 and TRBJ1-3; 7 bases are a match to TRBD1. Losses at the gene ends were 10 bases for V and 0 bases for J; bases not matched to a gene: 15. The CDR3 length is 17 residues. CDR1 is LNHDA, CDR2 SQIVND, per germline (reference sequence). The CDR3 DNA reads TGTGCCACCCACAGGGGAGACTTCATTTCCTCTGGAAACACCATATATTTT. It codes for CATHRGDFISSGNTIYF.

In DNA, the CDR3 is TGCGCCAGCAGCACGGGACTAGCGGCCAACACCGGGGAGCTGTTTTTT. Encoded protein: CASSTGLAANTGELFF. The J gene is TRBJ2-2, the V gene TRBV5-1, with 11 positions matching TRBD2. V shed 4 bases, J shed 2 bases, and the junction held 4 bases outside the gene matches. CDR1 is SGHRS, CDR2 YFSETQ, per germline. The length of the CDR3 is 16 residues.

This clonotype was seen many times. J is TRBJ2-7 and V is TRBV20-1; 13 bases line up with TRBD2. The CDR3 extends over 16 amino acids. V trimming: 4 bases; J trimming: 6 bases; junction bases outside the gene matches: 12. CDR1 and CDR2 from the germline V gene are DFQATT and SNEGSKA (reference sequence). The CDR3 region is CSANPGLAGSLVEQYF. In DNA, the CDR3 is TGCAGTGCTAACCCGGGACTAGCGGGATCTTTAGTCGAGCAGTACTTC.

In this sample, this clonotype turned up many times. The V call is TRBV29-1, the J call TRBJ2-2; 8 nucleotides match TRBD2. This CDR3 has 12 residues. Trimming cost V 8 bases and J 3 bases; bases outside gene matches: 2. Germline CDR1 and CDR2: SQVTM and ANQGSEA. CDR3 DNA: TGCAGCTCGCGGGAGGACACCGGGGAGCTGTTTTTT. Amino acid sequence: CSSREDTGELFF.

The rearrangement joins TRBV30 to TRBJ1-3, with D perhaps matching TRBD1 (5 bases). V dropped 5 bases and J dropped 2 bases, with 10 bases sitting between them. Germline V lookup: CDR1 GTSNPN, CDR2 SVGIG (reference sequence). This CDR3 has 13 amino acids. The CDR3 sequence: CAWGRGTGNTIYF. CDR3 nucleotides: TGTGCCTGGGGCCGGGGCACTGGAAACACCATATATTTT.

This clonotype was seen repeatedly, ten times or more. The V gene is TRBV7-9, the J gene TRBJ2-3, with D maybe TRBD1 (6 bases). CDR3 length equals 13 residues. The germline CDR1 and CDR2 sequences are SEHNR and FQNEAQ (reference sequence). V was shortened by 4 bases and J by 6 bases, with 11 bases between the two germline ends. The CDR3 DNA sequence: TGTGCCAGCAGCTCACAGGGTTATGATACGCAGTATTTT. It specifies CASSSQGYDTQYF. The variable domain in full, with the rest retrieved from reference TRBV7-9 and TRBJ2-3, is DTGVSQNPRHKITKRGQNVTFRCDPISEHNRLYWYRQTLGQGPEFLTYFQNEAQLEKSRLLSDRFSAERPKGSFSTLEIQRTEQGDSAMYLCASSSQGYDTQYFGPGTRLTVL.

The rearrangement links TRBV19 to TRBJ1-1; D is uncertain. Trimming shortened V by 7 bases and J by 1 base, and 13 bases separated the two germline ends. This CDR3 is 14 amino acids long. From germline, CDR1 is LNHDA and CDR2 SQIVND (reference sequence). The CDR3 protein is CASTRKIENTEAFF. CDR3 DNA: TGTGCCAGTACCCGAAAGATAGAGAACACTGAAGCTTTCTTT. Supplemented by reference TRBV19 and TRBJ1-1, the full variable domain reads DGGITQSPKYLFRKEGQNVTLSCEQNLNHDAMYWYRQDPGQGLRLIYYSQIVNDFQKGDIAEGYSVSREKKESFPLTVTSAQKNPTAFYLCASTRKIENTEAFFGQGTRLTVV.

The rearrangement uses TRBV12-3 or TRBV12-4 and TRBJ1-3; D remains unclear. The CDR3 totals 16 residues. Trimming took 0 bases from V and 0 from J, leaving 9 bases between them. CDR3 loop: CASSLARSYSGNTIYF. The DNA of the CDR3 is TGTGCCAGCAGTTTAGCAAGATCTTACTCTGGAAACACCATATATTTT.

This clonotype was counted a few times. This chain's CDR3 is CSARRGQYEQYF. The CDR3 bases are TGCAGTGCTAGGCGAGGACAGTACGAGCAGTACTTC. This chain connects TRBV20-1 to TRBJ2-7; perhaps TRBD1 as D (6 bases). V was pared by 3 bases and J by 4 bases, with 10 bases between. The CDR3 spans 12 residues. Germline CDR1 DFQATT, CDR2 SNEGSKA (reference sequence).

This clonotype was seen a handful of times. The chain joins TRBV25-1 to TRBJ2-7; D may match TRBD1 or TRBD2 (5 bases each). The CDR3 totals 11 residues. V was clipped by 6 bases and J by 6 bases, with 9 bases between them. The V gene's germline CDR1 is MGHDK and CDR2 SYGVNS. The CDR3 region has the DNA TGTGCCAGCAGGAGGGGTACCGAGCAGTACTTC. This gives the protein CASRRGTEQYF.

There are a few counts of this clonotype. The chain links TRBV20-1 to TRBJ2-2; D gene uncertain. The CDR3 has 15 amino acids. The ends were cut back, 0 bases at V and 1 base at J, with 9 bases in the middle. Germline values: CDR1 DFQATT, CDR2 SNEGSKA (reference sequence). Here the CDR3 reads CSARDRLLNTGELFF. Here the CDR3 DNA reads TGCAGTGCTAGAGATCGACTGTTGAACACCGGGGAGCTGTTTTTT.

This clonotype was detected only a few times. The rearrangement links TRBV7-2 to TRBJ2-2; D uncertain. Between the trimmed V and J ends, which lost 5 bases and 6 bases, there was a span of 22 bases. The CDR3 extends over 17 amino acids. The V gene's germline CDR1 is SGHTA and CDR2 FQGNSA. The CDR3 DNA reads TGTGCCAGCAGCGCCCAGCCGATTGGCGGAGCGCCCGGGGAGCTGTTTTTT. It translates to CASSAQPIGGAPGELFF.

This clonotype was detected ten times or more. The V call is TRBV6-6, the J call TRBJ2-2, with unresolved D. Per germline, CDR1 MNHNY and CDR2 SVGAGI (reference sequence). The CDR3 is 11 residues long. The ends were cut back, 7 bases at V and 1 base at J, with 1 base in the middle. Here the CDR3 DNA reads TGTGCCAGCAAGAACACCGGGGAGCTGTTTTTT. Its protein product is CASKNTGELFF.